This T cell receptor beta chain was found in a study of blood T cell repertoires in COVID-19 (dated by TCRdb to 2019 to 2021). For the study in its entirety: The collaborator samples originated in the United States, Italy and Spain and spanned the acute and convalescent phases of COVID-19. The repertoires were made available in a free public database intended to serve as a resource for research on the immune response to SARS-CoV-2. Deeply sampled blood TCRbeta repertoires from subjects exposed to, actively infected with, or recovered from COVID-19 were included in the dataset. Sample metadata almost always included a de-identified subject ID, COVID-19 status, age in years and sex. HLA class I and class II types, where available, came from metadata supplied by the sample provider rather than from assay-based typing. The material from the prospective study consisted of cDNA or gDNA derived from T cells, B-cell-depleted T cells, or PBMCs. Samples were obtained from the ongoing ImmuneRACE study (first 160 participants) and from roughly 1,300 subjects provided by 6 global collaborators. Study-wide conclusions, independent of this receptor: Clinical and demographic metadata were provided uncurated, with the amount varying by source and participant.

TCRbeta CDR3 regions were amplified from genomic DNA by means of the immunoSEQ Assay, a bias-controlled multiplex PCR. Turning to the authors' computational methods: Within the assay, amplification of reference gene primers was used to estimate how many nucleated cells each sample contained. To quantify the absolute abundance of each unique TCRbeta CDR3 rearrangement, sequence reads were collapsed and filtered. Productive Simpson clonality was computed per sample as the square root of Simpson's diversity index over productive rearrangements. Here the immuneACCESS table is served through TCRdb, limited to in-frame sequences with V and J called. Missing clones are a known gap in these copies; in checked studies unresolved V genes cover under half, and the rest lacks a known reason. That table gives V, J and clone size, and the DNA gave D and trimming. The sample yields 150,000 to 200,000 clones; around 73% were counted once. The ten top clones hold 15% to 20% of the sample.

In the prospective study, participants were about 18 to 90 years old, resided in approximately 22 geographic areas of the United States, and were enrolled through a virtual design. In the prospective study, cohorts were assigned on the basis of participant-reported clinical history obtained from a screening survey and a study questionnaire. Recovered participants in ImmuneRACE Cohort 3 were defined as having two consecutive negative NP/OP PCR tests, clearance from a healthcare professional, or resolution of symptoms. In the prospective study, whole blood, serum and a nasopharyngeal or oropharyngeal swab were collected from each participant by mobile phlebotomists. Additional blood draws and questionnaires over an approximately 2-month period could optionally be provided by prospective study participants. Prospective study blood samples were shipped either frozen or at room temperature before DNA extraction.

Note on this clone: No antigen is known for it. Within one base of it there is no much larger clone, and no base qualities were kept.

This TCR came from a woman aged 45-65 years who had recovered from COVID-19. The sample comprised PBMCs or T cells enriched from blood (not recorded which).

The CDR3 here reads CASSGSGGGYYGYTF. At the DNA level, the sequence is TGTGCCAGCAGTGGTTCGGGGGGCGGATACTATGGCTACACCTTC. In this chain, TRBV6-6 is recombined with TRBJ1-2; the best D guess is TRBD1, with 6 bases matching. Inclusive of the bounding cysteine and phenylalanine, the CDR3 is 15 residues long. The retained sequence is limited to the CDR3, 45 bases, with the frame set at the first base. CDR1 and CDR2 were assigned from the germline V gene (reference sequence) as MNHNY and SVGAGI. At the junction V is shortened by 5 bases and J by 3 bases, with 16 bases in between.